These 8 T cell receptor beta chains share one sample of origin, sequenced in a study of beta chain features in type 1 diabetes. All of the isolated RNA was reverse transcribed, so expressed TCRB transcripts were sequenced. Only in-frame clones appear in the TCRdb table, and some are missing; sequencing was by immunoSEQ multiplex PCR. The profile shows under 950,000 clones, 15% to 20% of them singletons. The sequenced material came from naive CD4+ T cells from blood. Receptors were obtained from a woman between 18 and 30 years old in good health.

The gene calls are TRBV7-2 and TRBJ2-7; D not resolved. Germline V gene sequence: CDR1 SGHTA, CDR2 FQGNSA. Trimming shortened V by 3 bases and J by 3 bases, and 9 bases separated the two germline ends. This CDR3 spans 13 amino acids. CDR3 in DNA: TGTGCCAGCAGCTTGGCTAATGGCTACGAGCAGTACTTC. The encoded protein is CASSLANGYEQYF.

This clone was recorded a few times. This chain connects TRBV19 to TRBJ2-1; 8 bases fit TRBD1. CDR3 size: 13 residues. The germline gives CDR1 LNHDA, CDR2 SQIVND (reference sequence). The CDR3 nucleotides are TGTTCTTCCCCGGACAGGGCCGGGGATGAGCAGTTCTTC. Protein sequence: CSSPDRAGDEQFF.

This chain connects TRBV9 to TRBJ2-5; tentatively, D is TRBD1 (5 bases). Germline V lookup: CDR1 SGDLS, CDR2 YYNGEE. The CDR3 consists of 16 residues. V gave up 0 bases and J gave up 4 bases, with 16 bases separating them. The CDR3 DNA follows: TGTGCCAGCAGCGTAGAGGGGTGGAAGAAGGGAGAGACCCAGTACTTC. It yields the protein CASSVEGWKKGETQYF. Full variable domain (rest looked up from reference TRBV9 and TRBJ2-5): DSGVTQTPKHLITATGQRVTLRCSPRSGDLSVYWYQQSLDQGLQFLIQYYNGEERAKGNILERFSAQQFPDLHSELNLSSLELGDSALYFCASSVEGWKKGETQYFGPGTRLLVL.

The genes are TRBV4-3 and TRBJ2-1; weak D call: TRBD1 (6 bases). The CDR3 contains 14 residues. Trimming took off 6 bases at V and 2 bases at J, with 11 bases between the two ends. CDR1 and CDR2 from the germline V gene are LGHNA and YSLEER. The CDR3 DNA follows: TGCGCCAGCAGTTCAGGGGCCACCTACAATGAGCAGTTCTTC. Amino acids: CASSSGATYNEQFF.

The V gene is TRBV28, the J gene TRBJ2-1, with D perhaps assigned TRBD1 or TRBD2 (5 bases each). CDR1 and CDR2 from the germline V gene are MDHEN and SYDVKM. Trimming shortened V by 4 bases and J by 9 bases, and 13 bases separated the two germline ends. The CDR3 is 13 amino acids. The CDR3 DNA follows: TGTGCCAGCAGTTCCTCGACGGGACGTGAGCAGTTCTTC. It is translated as CASSSSTGREQFF. Supplemented by reference TRBV28 and TRBJ2-1, the full variable domain reads DVKVTQSSRYLVKRTGEKVFLECVQDMDHENMFWYRQDPGLGLRLIYFSYDVKMKEKGDIPEGYSVSREKKERFSLILESASTNQTSMYLCASSSSTGREQFFGPGTRLTVL.

The V gene is TRBV27, the J gene TRBJ2-7, with a weak D call TRBD1 (5 bases). The V end was cut by 2 bases, the J end by 8 bases, with 7 bases between. Germline CDR1 MNHEY, CDR2 SMNVEV (reference sequence). There are 11 residues in the CDR3. The CDR3 nucleotides read TGTGCCAGCAGTTTAGGGGCTCAGCAGTACTTC. Its protein product is CASSLGAQQYF.

This clone occurred a few times. The genes are TRBV5-1 and TRBJ1-6; perhaps TRBD1 as D (6 bases). V lost 0 bases and J lost 10, with 11 bases in between. CDR1 and CDR2 from the germline V gene are SGHRS and YFSETQ. The CDR3 consists of 14 residues. For the CDR3, the DNA is TGCGCCAGCAGCTTGGCGGGCAGGGGATCACCCCTCCACTTT. This sequence encodes CASSLAGRGSPLHF. Full variable domain (outside the CDR3, taken from reference TRBV5-1 and TRBJ1-6): KAGVTQTPRYLIKTRGQQVTLSCSPISGHRSVSWYQQTPGQGLQFLFEYFSETQRNKGNFPGRFSGRQFSNSRSEMNVSTLELGDSALYLCASSLAGRGSPLHFGNGTRLTVT.

This clone was seen a few times. The chain combines TRBV28 with TRBJ2-2, with D hard to call. V lost 4 bases and J lost 6, with 9 bases in between. The length of the CDR3 is 13 residues. The germline V gene has CDR1 MDHEN and CDR2 SYDVKM. CDR3 sequence: CASSSPGAGELFF. The CDR3 coding sequence is TGTGCCAGCAGTTCCCCTGGGGCCGGGGAGCTGTTTTTT. The entire variable domain, with the rest obtained from reference TRBV28 and TRBJ2-2, is as follows: DVKVTQSSRYLVKRTGEKVFLECVQDMDHENMFWYRQDPGLGLRLIYFSYDVKMKEKGDIPEGYSVSREKKERFSLILESASTNQTSMYLCASSSPGAGELFFGEGSRLTVL.